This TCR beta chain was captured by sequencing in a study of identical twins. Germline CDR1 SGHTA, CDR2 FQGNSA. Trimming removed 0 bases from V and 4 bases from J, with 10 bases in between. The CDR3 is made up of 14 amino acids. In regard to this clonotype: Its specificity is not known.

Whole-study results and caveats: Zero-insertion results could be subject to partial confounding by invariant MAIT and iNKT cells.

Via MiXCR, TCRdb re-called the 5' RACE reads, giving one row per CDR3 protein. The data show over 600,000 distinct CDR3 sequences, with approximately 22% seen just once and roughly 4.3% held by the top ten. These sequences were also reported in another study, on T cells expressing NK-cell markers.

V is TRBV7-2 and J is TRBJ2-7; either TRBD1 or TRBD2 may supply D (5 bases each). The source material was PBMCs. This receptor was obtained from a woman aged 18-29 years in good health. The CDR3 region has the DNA TGTGCCAGCAGCTTAGCGCAGGGACGGTACGAGCAGTACTTC. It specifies CASSLAQGRYEQYF.